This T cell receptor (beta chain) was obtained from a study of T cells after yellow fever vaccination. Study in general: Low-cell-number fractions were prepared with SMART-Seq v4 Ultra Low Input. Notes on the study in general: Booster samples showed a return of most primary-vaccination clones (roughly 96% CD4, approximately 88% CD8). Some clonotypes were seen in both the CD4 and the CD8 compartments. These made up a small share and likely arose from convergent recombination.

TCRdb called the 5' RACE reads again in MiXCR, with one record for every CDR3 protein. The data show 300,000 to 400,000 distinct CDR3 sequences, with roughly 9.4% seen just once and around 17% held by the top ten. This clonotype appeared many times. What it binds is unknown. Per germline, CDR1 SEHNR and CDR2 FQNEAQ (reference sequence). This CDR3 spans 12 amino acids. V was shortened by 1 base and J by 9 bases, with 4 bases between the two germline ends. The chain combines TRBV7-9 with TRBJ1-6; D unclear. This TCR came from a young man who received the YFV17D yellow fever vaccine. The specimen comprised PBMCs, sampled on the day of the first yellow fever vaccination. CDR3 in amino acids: CASSLEPSPLHF. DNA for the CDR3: TGTGCCAGCAGCTTAGAGCCTTCACCCCTCCACTTT.